The 19 T cell receptor beta chains presented below share a single source sample, sequenced in a study of neurological immune-mediated disorders. One entry per CDR3 protein, called by TCRdb with MiXCR from the 5' RACE reads. This sample has some 38,000 distinct CDR3 sequences; roughly 3.2% occur once, and the top ten carry roughly 8.2%. The time point is: longitudinal time-point 1 (baseline). The sequencing sample was made of PBMCs. Receptor source: a woman aged 55-69 years with multiple sclerosis.

This clonotype came up many times. V and J are TRBV6-5 and TRBJ1-1, with no clear D. Germline V gene lookup returns CDR1 MNHEY and CDR2 SVGAGI. This CDR3 spans 13 amino acids. The ends were cut back, 2 bases at V and 4 bases at J, with 8 bases in the middle. The CDR3 nucleotides are TGTGCCAGCAGTTACGAGGGAGGCACTGAAGCTTTCTTT. Translated: CASSYEGGTEAFF.

The gene calls are TRBV20-1 and TRBJ2-7; no clear D gene. V gave up 6 bases and J gave up 1 base, with 13 bases separating them. Germline CDR1 is DFQATT and CDR2 is SNEGSKA (reference sequence). The CDR3 runs to 13 residues. The CDR3 is CSALPSLSYEQYF. The CDR3 DNA sequence: TGCAGTGCCCTTCCTAGTTTATCCTACGAGCAGTACTTC.

This clonotype was seen ten or more times. This chain uses TRBV15 with TRBJ1-6, with 10 bases fitting TRBD1. Per germline, CDR1 LNHNV and CDR2 YYDKDF (reference sequence). Trimming took 5 bases from V and 7 from J; bases not matched to a gene: 2. The CDR3 extends over 14 amino acids. This chain's CDR3 is CATSRDRGNSPLHF. The DNA of the CDR3 is TGTGCCACCAGCCGGGACAGGGGAAATTCACCCCTCCACTTT.

This clonotype came up many times. This sequence joins TRBV6-5 and TRBJ2-2, with D unresolved. The germline V gene encodes CDR1 MNHEY and CDR2 SVGAGI. Deletions cut 2 bases from V and 1 base from J, with 11 bases between. The CDR3 is 16 residues long. CDR3 region: CASSYVADLNTGELFF. The DNA for the CDR3 is TGTGCCAGCAGTTACGTGGCAGACCTGAACACCGGGGAGCTGTTTTTT.

There are many counts of this clonotype. The chain links TRBV5-1 to TRBJ2-1; 7 positions match TRBD1. V lost 3 bases and J lost 8; bases outside the gene matches: 8. The CDR3 spans 14 residues. Germline CDR1 is SGHRS and CDR2 is YFSETQ. CDR3 loop: CASSWMTGPYEQFF. The CDR3 DNA reads TGCGCCAGCAGCTGGATGACAGGGCCCTATGAGCAGTTCTTC.

V and J are TRBV5-1 and TRBJ1-4; D is uncertain. Germline assignment: CDR1 SGHRS and CDR2 YFSETQ. V was trimmed by 0 bases and J by 3 bases, leaving 6 bases between them. The CDR3 covers 14 residues. The CDR3 DNA sequence: TGCGCCAGCAGCTTGGGGGCAGCTAATGAAAAACTGTTTTTT. This sequence encodes CASSLGAANEKLFF.

This clonotype was seen ten or more times. The genes are TRBV6-5 and TRBJ1-6; D is uncertain. The CDR3 is made up of 16 amino acids. With 4 bases removed from V and 8 bases from J, the gap between germline ends came to 18 bases. Germline V gene lookup returns CDR1 MNHEY and CDR2 SVGAGI. CDR3 nucleotide sequence: TGTGCCAGCAGTTTCGGAGGGCGCGGAGTTGATTCACCCCTCCACTTT. Protein: CASSFGGRGVDSPLHF.

This clonotype appeared many times. The chain joins TRBV20-1 to TRBJ1-5; 9 nucleotides align to TRBD1. This CDR3 has 12 amino acids. The V segment lost 5 bases and the J segment 9 bases; nucleotides outside the gene matches: 5. Germline V gene sequence: CDR1 DFQATT, CDR2 SNEGSKA (reference sequence). The CDR3 loop is CSARDRVGPQHF. The CDR3 region has the DNA TGCAGTGCTCGGGACAGGGTCGGGCCCCAGCATTTT.

This clonotype was observed many times. This chain connects TRBV12-3 or TRBV12-4 to TRBJ2-7; 10 positions match TRBD1. The CDR3 totals 14 residues. Trimming removed 6 bases from V and 5 bases from J; junction bases left unmatched: 7. CDR3 coding DNA: TGTGCCAGCAGGGCGACAGGGGGCCGCGACGAGCAGTACTTC. Amino acid sequence: CASRATGGRDEQYF.

The table lists this clonotype with many counts. This chain uses TRBV29-1 with TRBJ2-1; either TRBD1 or TRBD2 may fit D (5 bases each). Germline V lookup: CDR1 SQVTM, CDR2 ANQGSEA. The length of the CDR3 is 13 residues. V was shortened by 6 bases and J by 6 bases, with 15 bases between the two germline ends. The CDR3 protein is CSVLGPEGNEQFF. DNA for the CDR3: TGCAGCGTGTTGGGACCCGAGGGCAATGAGCAGTTCTTC.

The sample holds many counts of this clonotype. The CDR3 DNA follows: TGTGCCAGCAGTTTATCATCCGGGAGCAATCAGCCCCAGCATTTT. Its translation is CASSLSSGSNQPQHF. The chain is built from TRBV27 and TRBJ1-5; no reliable D call. V was shortened by 0 bases and J by 1 base, with 7 bases between the two germline ends. The length of the CDR3 is 15 residues. Germline V gene lookup returns CDR1 MNHEY and CDR2 SMNVEV (reference sequence).

This clonotype was detected many times. The chain employs TRBV5-1 and TRBJ1-1, with 9 bases aligning to TRBD1. Germline-derived CDR1 and CDR2 are SGHRS and YFSETQ. Trimming at V came to 1 base and at J to 5 bases, leaving 3 bases not matched to a gene. The CDR3 is 14 amino acids. Here the CDR3 reads CASSLTTGGTEAFF. The CDR3 DNA sequence: TGCGCCAGCAGCTTGACGACAGGGGGGACTGAAGCTTTCTTT. Combining the CDR3 with reference TRBV5-1 and TRBJ1-1 gives the whole variable domain KAGVTQTPRYLIKTRGQQVTLSCSPISGHRSVSWYQQTPGQGLQFLFEYFSETQRNKGNFPGRFSGRQFSNSRSEMNVSTLELGDSALYLCASSLTTGGTEAFFGQGTRLTVV.

This clonotype appeared many times. V gene TRBV20-1 combines with J gene TRBJ2-1; 10 bases map to TRBD1. Germline CDR1 is DFQATT and CDR2 is SNEGSKA (reference sequence). The trim removed 5 bases at V and 7 bases at J, leaving 5 bases unmatched. CDR3 length: 13 residues. CDR3 loop: CSAGQGGLNEQFF. Written as DNA, the CDR3 is TGCAGTGCTGGACAGGGGGGGTTAAATGAGCAGTTCTTC.

This clonotype was counted many times. This chain links TRBV20-1 with TRBJ2-1, with D uncertain. Trimming removed 0 bases from V and 6 bases from J, with 15 bases in between. Germline V CDR1 and CDR2: DFQATT, SNEGSKA (reference sequence). There are 15 residues in the CDR3. CDR3 bases: TGCAGTGCTAGAGATGGGCTTTCCCGTTTCAATGAGCAGTTCTTC. Translated, it gives CSARDGLSRFNEQFF.

This clonotype has a count of ten or more. The chain has TRBV7-9 and TRBJ1-1, with D perhaps TRBD1 (5 bases). This CDR3 spans 13 amino acids. Germline V gene data show CDR1 as SEHNR and CDR2 as FQNEAQ (reference sequence). Trimming took 4 bases from V and 0 from J, leaving 6 bases between them. CDR3 protein: CASSSTVNTEAFF. The CDR3 DNA is TGTGCCAGCAGCTCGACAGTGAACACTGAAGCTTTCTTT.

This clonotype was seen repeatedly, ten times or more. This sequence joins TRBV5-1 and TRBJ2-3, with D possibly being TRBD1 (7 bases). The CDR3 is 15 residues long. Looked up from germline, CDR1 is SGHRS and CDR2 is YFSETQ. Trimming pared 3 bases from V and 4 bases from J, leaving 15 bases between. This CDR3 is CASSWRGQGADTQYF. The CDR3 DNA reads TGCGCCAGCAGCTGGCGGGGCCAGGGGGCAGATACGCAGTATTTT.

This clonotype was counted ten times or more. The chain joins TRBV6-2 or TRBV6-3 to TRBJ1-2, with D uncertain. Per the germline V gene, CDR1 is MNHEY and CDR2 is SVGEGT. This CDR3 has 13 residues. V gave up 6 bases and J gave up 5 bases, with 13 bases separating them. CDR3 residues: CASSPRTPYGYTF. CDR3 nucleotides: TGTGCCAGCAGCCCGAGGACTCCTTATGGCTACACCTTC.

This clonotype was seen many times. This sequence joins TRBV27 and TRBJ2-3, with 8 bases aligning to TRBD2. The CDR3 extends over 15 amino acids. The ends lost 3 bases at V and 4 bases at J; junction bases unmatched: 6. The V gene's germline CDR1 is MNHEY and CDR2 SMNVEV (reference sequence). The CDR3 DNA is TGTGCCAGCAGTTTCGGGACTAGGATGGCAGATACGCAGTATTTT. It yields the protein CASSFGTRMADTQYF.

This clonotype has at least ten counts. The chain uses TRBV5-1 and TRBJ2-1; TRBD1 matches 8 bases. CDR1 is SGHRS and CDR2 is YFSETQ in the germline V gene. The CDR3 sequence is 16 residues long. Losses at the gene ends were 0 bases for V and 3 bases for J; bases not matched to a gene: 5. The CDR3: CASSLDRGAFYNEQFF. The DNA for the CDR3 is TGCGCCAGCAGCTTGGACAGGGGGGCATTCTACAATGAGCAGTTCTTC.